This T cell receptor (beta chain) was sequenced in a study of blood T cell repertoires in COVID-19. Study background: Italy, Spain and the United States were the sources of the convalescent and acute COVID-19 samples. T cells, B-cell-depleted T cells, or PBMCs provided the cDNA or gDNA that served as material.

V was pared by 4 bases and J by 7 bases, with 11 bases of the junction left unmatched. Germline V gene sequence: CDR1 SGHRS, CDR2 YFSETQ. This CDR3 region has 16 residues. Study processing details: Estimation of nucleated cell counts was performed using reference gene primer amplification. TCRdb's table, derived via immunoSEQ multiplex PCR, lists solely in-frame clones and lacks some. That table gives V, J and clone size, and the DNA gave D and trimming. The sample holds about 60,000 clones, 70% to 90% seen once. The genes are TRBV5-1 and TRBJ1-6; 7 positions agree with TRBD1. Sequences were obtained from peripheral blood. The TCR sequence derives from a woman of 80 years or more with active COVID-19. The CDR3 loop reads CASSAQTGEENSPLHF. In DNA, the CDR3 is TGCGCCAGCAGCGCGCAAACAGGGGAGGAGAATTCACCCCTCCACTTT.